This entry lists 24 T cell receptor beta chains sequenced from one sample in a study of identical twins. TCRdb re-analysed the 5' RACE reads in MiXCR, keeping a single row per CDR3 protein. In the table there are 500,000 or so distinct CDR3 sequences, 22% of which are singletons. This sample also belongs to another study, concerning T cells expressing NK-cell markers.

Source material: CD4+ T cells sorted from blood. The source is a woman aged 18 to 35 in good health.

V and J are TRBV12-5 and TRBJ2-1; no clear D gene. Germline V CDR1 and CDR2: LGHNT, FRNRAP. The CDR3 is 13 amino acids. Trimming removed 7 bases from V and 9 bases from J, with 16 bases in between. The CDR3 loop is CASAAFAWAEQFF. In nucleotides, the CDR3 is TGTGCTAGTGCGGCCTTCGCGTGGGCTGAGCAGTTCTTC.

Comment on this clonotype: At one boundary the junction diverges from the germline segment, which might be a read error. The chain recombines TRBV15 with TRBJ1-5; D gene ambiguous. CDR1 and CDR2 from the germline V gene are LNHNV and YYDKDF (reference sequence). The length of the CDR3 is 15 residues. For the CDR3, the DNA is TGTGCCACCAGCCGAGAATATGGGAAAGAACAGCCCCAGCATTTT. Protein: CATSREYGKEQPQHF.

V gene TRBV7-9 combines with J gene TRBJ2-3; D is unclear. This CDR3 is built from 13 residues. Trimming left V 8 bases short and J 0 bases short, with 9 bases between. Germline CDR1 and CDR2: SEHNR and FQNEAQ (reference sequence). CDR3 nucleotide sequence: TGTGCCAGCTTAAAGGGAAGCACAGATACGCAGTATTTT. Amino acids: CASLKGSTDTQYF. Full variable domain (outside the CDR3, taken from reference TRBV7-9 and TRBJ2-3): DTGVSQNPRHKITKRGQNVTFRCDPISEHNRLYWYRQTLGQGPEFLTYFQNEAQLEKSRLLSDRFSAERPKGSFSTLEIQRTEQGDSAMYLCASLKGSTDTQYFGPGTRLTVL.

This clonotype has a handful of counts. V and J are TRBV12-3 or TRBV12-4 and TRBJ2-7, with a possible D match to TRBD2 (6 bases). V was trimmed by 3 bases and J by 5 bases, leaving 14 bases between them. CDR3 size: 14 residues. Here the CDR3 DNA reads TGTGCCAGCAGTTTCTGGGGGGTAAGTGACGAGCAGTACTTC. It encodes CASSFWGVSDEQYF.

The sample holds a few counts of this clonotype. V usage is TRBV20-1 and J usage is TRBJ2-3; TRBD1 or TRBD2 may be the D gene (7 bases each). Trimming took 3 bases from V and 2 from J, leaving 18 bases between them. CDR3 length: 16 amino acids. Germline CDR1 is DFQATT and CDR2 is SNEGSKA (reference sequence). The CDR3 loop is CSASQGGRGDTDTQYF. CDR3 sequence (DNA): TGCAGTGCTAGCCAGGGGGGGCGGGGCGACACAGATACGCAGTATTTT.

V is TRBV12-3 or TRBV12-4 and J is TRBJ2-1; possible D gene TRBD2, 6 bases. The germline V and J ends were trimmed by 3 bases and 3 bases, with 12 bases remaining between them. The CDR3 is 15 amino acids. CDR3 coding DNA: TGTGCCAGCAGTTTGAGCGGACTAAACTACAATGAGCAGTTCTTC. Amino acids: CASSLSGLNYNEQFF.

This clonotype turned up a few times. The J gene is TRBJ1-5, the V gene TRBV6-4; the D is unclear. This CDR3 is built from 13 residues. Germline V gives CDR1 MRHNA, CDR2 SNTAGT. V lost 4 bases to trimming and J lost 11 bases, with 15 bases between them. Here the CDR3 reads CASSGLTQVAQHF. CDR3 coding DNA: TGTGCCAGCAGTGGGCTGACCCAAGTGGCCCAGCATTTT.

This chain joins TRBV6-5 and TRBJ2-3; the D gene is possibly TRBD2 (6 bases). The CDR3 runs to 14 residues. Looked up from germline, CDR1 is MNHEY and CDR2 is SVGAGI. V was clipped by 4 bases and J by 2 bases, with 10 bases between them. The CDR3 region is CASSFRDSTDTQYF. The CDR3 DNA is TGTGCCAGCAGTTTCCGGGACTCCACAGATACGCAGTATTTT.

At least ten counts were recorded for this clonotype. The V gene is TRBV5-1, the J gene TRBJ2-3; D gene uncertain. CDR3 length: 14 residues. In germline, CDR1 is SGHRS, CDR2 YFSETQ. The ends were cut back, 1 base at V and 2 bases at J, with 8 bases in the middle. CDR3 residues: CASSLQQITDTQYF. In DNA, the CDR3 is TGCGCCAGCAGCTTGCAACAGATCACAGATACGCAGTATTTT.

The gene calls are TRBV20-1 and TRBJ1-1; D may be TRBD1 (6 bases). V gave up 6 bases and J gave up 7 bases, with 30 bases separating them. The CDR3 extends over 17 amino acids. Germline values: CDR1 DFQATT, CDR2 SNEGSKA (reference sequence). The CDR3 here is CSARGLTGRGGLDEAFF. CDR3 in DNA: TGCAGTGCCCGGGGGTTAACAGGGCGAGGAGGATTGGATGAAGCTTTCTTT.

The genes are TRBV3-1 and TRBJ1-2; 8 positions match TRBD1. Losses at the gene ends were 1 base for V and 8 bases for J; bases not matched to a gene: 6. Germline loops: CDR1 LGHDT, CDR2 YNNKEL (reference sequence). This CDR3 contains 14 residues. CDR3 coding DNA: TGTGCCAGCAGCCAAGGAACGTCAGGGGGCGGCTACACCTTC. Translation: CASSQGTSGGGYTF.

The chain carries TRBV20-1 and TRBJ2-1; the match to TRBD2 covers 7 bases. Trimming at V came to 0 bases and at J to 4 bases, leaving 9 bases not matched to a gene. CDR1 and CDR2 (germline): DFQATT, SNEGSKA (reference sequence). The CDR3 totals 16 residues. CDR3 residues: CSARDPSLAAYNEQFF. The CDR3 bases are TGCAGTGCTAGAGATCCGAGTCTAGCGGCATACAATGAGCAGTTCTTC.

V usage is TRBV5-1 and J usage is TRBJ2-3; 10 positions match TRBD2. The CDR3 spans 18 residues. In germline, CDR1 is SGHRS, CDR2 YFSETQ. After removal of 4 bases from V and 7 bases from J, the junction contained 18 bases not matched to a gene. In DNA, the CDR3 is TGCGCCAGCAGCCCGTGGCCGGTAGCGGGAGGCCCCCGGTATACGCAGTATTTT. Encoded protein: CASSPWPVAGGPRYTQYF.

V usage is TRBV20-1 and J usage is TRBJ1-1, with D perhaps matching TRBD1 (6 bases). CDR1 and CDR2 (germline): DFQATT, SNEGSKA (reference sequence). Deletions cut 6 bases from V and 2 bases from J, with 22 bases between. The CDR3 is 16 residues long. The CDR3 is CSARRAGWGLNTEAFF. For the CDR3, the DNA is TGCAGTGCCCGGCGCGCAGGGTGGGGGCTTAACACTGAAGCTTTCTTT.

This chain links TRBV10-3 with TRBJ2-2, with 9 bases lining up with TRBD1. The V gene's germline CDR1 is ENHRY and CDR2 SYGVKD. Trimming removed 4 bases from V and 7 bases from J; junction bases left unmatched: 4. The CDR3 consists of 14 residues. The CDR3 nucleotides read TGTGCCATCAGTGGTCGACAGGGGGGCGGGGAGCTGTTTTTT. This sequence encodes CAISGRQGGGELFF.

This clonotype was seen only a few times. The chain uses TRBV2 and TRBJ1-2; the match to TRBD1 covers 10 bases. The junction had 16 bases not matched to a gene; V was cut back by 8 bases and J by 4 bases. The germline gives CDR1 SNHLY, CDR2 FYNNEI. CDR3 length: 17 residues. DNA for the CDR3: TGTGCCAGCCATACAGGGACAGGGGTTGAGCTTGGCTATGGCTACACCTTC. Encoded protein: CASHTGTGVELGYGYTF.

In its sample, this clonotype was seen a few times. This sequence joins TRBV20-1 and TRBJ2-3; 10 bases map to TRBD2. The CDR3 is 15 residues long. Trimming removed 5 bases from V and 5 bases from J; junction bases left unmatched: 10. Germline V gene data show CDR1 as DFQATT and CDR2 as SNEGSKA (reference sequence). CDR3: CSADLAGVSRDTQYF. The DNA for the CDR3 is TGCAGTGCTGACCTAGCGGGAGTCTCGAGAGATACGCAGTATTTT.

The chain recombines TRBV6-1 with TRBJ1-6; 11 bases line up with TRBD1. The CDR3 length is 15 residues. V shed 6 bases, J shed 10 bases, and the junction held 8 bases outside the gene matches. Germline lookup yields CDR1 MNHNS and CDR2 SASEGT. The CDR3 sequence is CASRAGQGVGSPLHF. The CDR3 DNA reads TGTGCCAGCAGAGCGGGACAGGGGGTAGGATCACCCCTCCACTTT.

This clonotype was counted only a few times. V and J are TRBV12-3 or TRBV12-4 and TRBJ2-1; tentatively, D is TRBD1 (5 bases). There are 13 residues in the CDR3. V was pared by 2 bases and J by 10 bases, with 12 bases between. In nucleotides, the CDR3 is TGTGCCAGCAGTTTAAGAGCAGGGCGGGAGCAGTTCTTC. It is translated as CASSLRAGREQFF.

This clonotype has only a few counts. V usage is TRBV30 and J usage is TRBJ2-1, with D possibly matching TRBD2 (6 bases). Germline CDR1 reads GTSNPN; CDR2 reads SVGIG (reference sequence). This CDR3 contains 17 residues. The V end lost 2 bases, the J end lost 2 bases, and 19 bases lay between the germline ends. This CDR3 reads CAWSTSLTYTTYNEQFF. CDR3 coding DNA: TGTGCCTGGAGTACTAGCCTCACCTATACAACCTACAATGAGCAGTTCTTC. The full variable domain, completed using reference TRBV30 and TRBJ2-1, is SQTIHQWPATLVQPVGSPLSLECTVEGTSNPNLYWYRQAAGRGLQLLFYSVGIGQISSEVPQNLSASRPQDRQFILSSKKLLLSDSGFYLCAWSTSLTYTTYNEQFFGPGTRLTVL.

V is TRBV10-3 and J is TRBJ1-5; maybe TRBD1 (5 bases). V was clipped by 0 bases and J by 4 bases, with 16 bases between them. Looked up from germline, CDR1 is ENHRY and CDR2 is SYGVKD. The CDR3 has 17 residues. The CDR3 sequence is CAISESWLRAGNQPQHF. As DNA, the CDR3 is TGTGCCATCAGTGAGTCATGGCTCAGGGCGGGTAATCAGCCCCAGCATTTT.

This clonotype was recorded many times. The V gene is TRBV12-3 or TRBV12-4, the J gene TRBJ1-1; a possible D gene is TRBD1 (6 bases). V lost 6 bases and J 5 bases, leaving 16 bases between the germline ends. This CDR3 comprises 14 residues. In DNA form, the CDR3 reads TGTGCCAGCAGGACATCGGAGGGGGGAACTGAAGCTTTCTTT. Encoded protein: CASRTSEGGTEAFF.

The CDR3 sequence is CASTLGGAGTEAFF. CDR3 DNA sequence: TGCGCCAGCACCCTGGGGGGGGCGGGCACTGAAGCTTTCTTT. The rearrangement links TRBV5-1 to TRBJ1-1; perhaps TRBD1 as D (6 bases). CDR1 SGHRS and CDR2 YFSETQ come from the germline V gene. Trimming cost V 6 bases and J 4 bases, with 16 bases left between them. The CDR3 has 14 amino acids.

The V and J genes are TRBV30 and TRBJ2-4, with 7 positions matching TRBD2. Germline values: CDR1 GTSNPN, CDR2 SVGIG (reference sequence). The J segment lost 6 bases and the V segment lost 0 bases, leaving 5 bases of the junction unmatched. This CDR3 is 14 amino acids long. CDR3 sequence reads: CAWSVGGTVNIQYF. The DNA of the CDR3 is TGTGCCTGGAGTGTGGGAGGGACGGTAAACATTCAGTACTTC.